This entry lists 20 T cell receptor beta chains sequenced from one sample in a study of shared T cell receptors in the human thymus. The data were produced by immunoSEQ multiplex PCR, yet TCRdb's version contains in-frame clones alone and is incomplete. Here the sample spans 640,000 or so clones, approximately 87% being singletons. The sample was also linked to a second study, of human thymus T cells.

The specimen sequenced was thymocytes. These receptors all come from a boy in the first two years of life with a congenital heart defect.

A note on this clone: An end of the junction differs from the germline gene, which may be a read error. The same CDR3 also results from other DNA sequences found in this sample. The CDR3 loop reads CASSLESGRVNEQFF. As DNA, the CDR3 is TGTGCCAGTAGCTTAGAGAGCGGGAGGGTCAATGAGCAGTTCTTC. The chain has TRBV7-6 and TRBJ2-1; TRBD2 matches 10 bases. The CDR3 is 15 residues long. Germline CDR1 reads SGHVS; CDR2 reads FNYEAQ.

The chain links TRBV13 to TRBJ2-5; 10 bases map to TRBD2. The CDR3 has 14 residues. Germline CDR1 PRHDT, CDR2 FYEKMQ (reference sequence). V lost 5 bases, J lost 5 bases, and 5 bases stayed unmatched. The CDR3 region has the DNA TGTGCCAGCAGCCTACAGCGGGGGGGGGAGACCCAGTACTTC. This translates into CASSLQRGGETQYF.

The chain combines TRBV7-3 with TRBJ2-6, with 10 bases identical to TRBD1. The CDR3 spans 24 residues. Trimming removed 1 base from V and 0 bases from J; junction bases left unmatched: 21. The V gene's germline CDR1 is SGHTA and CDR2 FQGTGA. The CDR3 DNA reads as TGTGCCAGCAGCTTAAGTTTTGGGAGAGAAACCGGGACAGGGGACTACTCTGGGGCCAACGTCCTGACTTTC. It codes for CASSLSFGRETGTGDYSGANVLTF.

The chain recombines TRBV4-3 with TRBJ2-3; 9 nucleotides agree with TRBD2. CDR1 is LGHNA and CDR2 is YSLEER in the germline V gene. This CDR3 is built from 14 residues. V lost 4 bases and J lost 3; bases outside the gene matches: 2. The CDR3 coding sequence is TGCGCCAGCAGCCGGGCGGGAGGGACAGATACGCAGTATTTT. This translates into CASSRAGGTDTQYF.

The gene calls are TRBV5-4 and TRBJ1-1; tentative D call: TRBD1 (5 bases). The CDR3 spans 12 residues. Trimming left V 4 bases short and J 11 bases short, with 15 bases between. The germline CDR1 and CDR2 sequences are SGHNT and YYREEE (reference sequence). The CDR3 loop is CASSPGSEVAFF. DNA for the CDR3: TGTGCCAGCAGCCCAGGGTCCGAGGTGGCTTTCTTT.

The chain employs TRBV6-4 and TRBJ1-5; a weak D match, TRBD1 (5 bases). The germline gives CDR1 MRHNA, CDR2 SNTAGT. The V and J ends lost 0 bases and 5 bases respectively, with 20 bases between them. This CDR3 is built from 18 residues. The CDR3 coding sequence is TGTGCCAGCAGTGACTCGATAGGCCACCCGTCGGGGGATCAGCCCCAGCATTTT. Translated: CASSDSIGHPSGDQPQHF.

The CDR3 DNA reads as TGTGCCAGCAGTGAACTAGCGGGCGCAACCTACGAGCAGTACTTC. As protein: CASSELAGATYEQYF. This chain links TRBV28 with TRBJ2-7, with 9 bases matching TRBD2. The CDR3 length is 15 residues. V lost 5 bases and J lost 2; bases outside the gene matches: 7. Germline CDR1 reads MDHEN; CDR2 reads SYDVKM. Looking up the rest from reference TRBV28 and TRBJ2-7 gives the full variable domain: DVKVTQSSRYLVKRTGEKVFLECVQDMDHENMFWYRQDPGLGLRLIYFSYDVKMKEKGDIPEGYSVSREKKERFSLILESASTNQTSMYLCASSELAGATYEQYFGPGTRLTVT.

The CDR3 here is CASMKGSGGPQFF. In DNA form, the CDR3 reads TGCGCCAGCATGAAGGGTAGCGGGGGCCCGCAGTTCTTC. This chain connects TRBV10-2 to TRBJ2-1; 9 bases align to TRBD2. This CDR3 spans 13 amino acids. CDR1 and CDR2 from the germline V gene are WSHSY and SAAADI. V lost 7 bases and J lost 12; bases outside the gene matches: 10.

J is TRBJ2-1 and V is TRBV5-1; D is possibly TRBD2 (5 bases). Germline CDR1 and CDR2: SGHRS and YFSETQ. Trimming removed 4 bases at V and 3 bases at J, with 17 bases between. The CDR3 is 16 amino acids. The CDR3 DNA sequence: TGCGCCAGCAGCCCATGGGCAGAACTAGGCTACAATGAGCAGTTCTTC. Translation: CASSPWAELGYNEQFF.

The chain combines TRBV6-5 with TRBJ1-2, with TRBD1 identical over 9 bases. Germline V gene data show CDR1 as MNHEY and CDR2 as SVGAGI. The CDR3 contains 13 residues. The V and J ends lost 9 bases and 4 bases, in that order; junction bases with no gene match: 6. The CDR3, as DNA: TGTGCCAGTGCGGGACAGGGTGGCTATGGCTACACCTTC. It specifies CASAGQGGYGYTF.

The rearrangement links TRBV28 to TRBJ2-1, with TRBD1 identical over 9 bases. In germline, CDR1 is MDHEN, CDR2 SYDVKM. The CDR3 has 15 amino acids. The junction had 8 bases not matched to a gene; V was cut back by 5 bases and J by 6 bases. CDR3 coding DNA: TGTGCCAGCAGTACCGGGACAGGGAATCCCAATGAGCAGTTCTTC. Its protein product is CASSTGTGNPNEQFF.

The table lists this clone with a count of one. The chain links TRBV2 to TRBJ2-7; 9 bases map to TRBD2. CDR1 and CDR2 from the germline V gene are SNHLY and FYNNEI. The CDR3 length is 15 residues. Trimming cost V 3 bases and J 5 bases; bases outside gene matches: 8. CDR3 region: CASSDRGLALDEQYF. CDR3 sequence (DNA): TGTGCCAGCAGTGATAGGGGACTAGCCCTCGACGAGCAGTACTTC.

V usage is TRBV27 and J usage is TRBJ2-7; perhaps TRBD2 as D (6 bases). This CDR3 comprises 16 residues. V was cut by 4 bases and J by 3 bases, with 19 bases left in between. Germline-derived CDR1 and CDR2 are MNHEY and SMNVEV (reference sequence). As DNA, the CDR3 is TGTGCCAGCAGTTCAGGCGCGGGACCCCCGGACTACGAGCAGTACTTC. It is translated as CASSSGAGPPDYEQYF.

The sample holds one count of this clone. The rearrangement joins TRBV6-1 to TRBJ1-5; 9 bases are a match to TRBD1. J gave up 1 base and V 3 bases, and 7 bases lay outside the gene matches. This CDR3 contains 17 residues. Germline V CDR1 and CDR2: MNHNS, SASEGT. The CDR3 DNA reads as TGTGCCAGCAGTGATCGCCGGGACAGGGTCAGCAATCAGCCCCAGCATTTT. It yields the protein CASSDRRDRVSNQPQHF.

The sample holds a few counts of this clone. The rearrangement uses TRBV19 and TRBJ2-3; 7 nucleotides align to TRBD2. This CDR3 is built from 14 residues. J lost 2 bases, V lost 7 bases, and 6 bases had no gene match. Germline CDR1 LNHDA, CDR2 SQIVND (reference sequence). The CDR3 here is CASNPGLLTDTQYF. As DNA, the CDR3 is TGTGCCAGTAATCCGGGACTACTCACAGATACGCAGTATTTT.

V usage is TRBV4-1 and J usage is TRBJ1-5; D is unclear. Trimming shortened V by 5 bases and J by 0 bases, and 14 bases separated the two germline ends. This CDR3 is 16 amino acids long. Germline CDR1 reads MGHRA; CDR2 reads YSYEKL. The CDR3 reads CASSVKEGGSNQPQHF. CDR3 sequence (DNA): TGCGCCAGCAGCGTAAAGGAGGGTGGTAGCAATCAGCCCCAGCATTTT.

The V and J genes are TRBV28 and TRBJ2-7; 9 positions agree with TRBD2. The trim removed 2 bases at V and 6 bases at J, leaving 5 bases unmatched. Per the germline V gene, CDR1 is MDHEN and CDR2 is SYDVKM. This CDR3 comprises 14 residues. This CDR3 is CASSLRAGGGEQYF. In DNA, the CDR3 is TGTGCCAGCAGTTTACGAGCGGGAGGCGGCGAGCAGTACTTC.

J is TRBJ2-1 and V is TRBV11-3; TRBD2 matches 8 bases. Germline V gene data show CDR1 as SGHNT and CDR2 as YENEEA. V trimming: 11 bases; J trimming: 7 bases; junction bases outside the gene matches: 10. This CDR3 spans 13 amino acids. The CDR3 DNA sequence: TGTGCCTCAGCGGGGGCCCCCCTTAATGAGCAGTTCTTC. Its translation is CASAGAPLNEQFF. The full variable domain, completed using reference TRBV11-3 and TRBJ2-1, is EAGVVQSPRYKIIEKKQPVAFWCNPISGHNTLYWYLQNLGQGPELLIRYENEEAVDDSQLPKDRFSAERLKGVDSTLKIQPAELGDSAVYLCASAGAPLNEQFFGPGTRLTVL.

The chain uses TRBV5-6 and TRBJ2-7; TRBD1 might be the D (5 bases). V was pared by 4 bases and J by 2 bases, with 10 bases between. This CDR3 region has 13 residues. Germline loops: CDR1 SGHDT, CDR2 YYEEEE. CDR3 sequence: CASSRQGPYEQYF. The CDR3, as DNA: TGTGCCAGCAGCAGGCAGGGTCCCTACGAGCAGTACTTC.

The chain recombines TRBV19 with TRBJ1-2; D is perhaps TRBD1 (6 bases). This CDR3 region has 13 residues. Germline V gene data show CDR1 as LNHDA and CDR2 as SQIVND (reference sequence). Here the CDR3 reads CAAGEKGLDGYTF. For the CDR3, the DNA is TGTGCGGCAGGGGAAAAAGGCTTGGATGGCTACACCTTC.